This T cell receptor (beta chain) is drawn from a study of blood T cell repertoires in COVID-19. Study-level background: The origin of the acute and convalescent COVID-19 samples was the United States, Italy and Spain.

Per germline, CDR1 SGHVS and CDR2 FNYEAQ. Germline trimming cut 2 bases from V and 4 bases from J; bases unmatched to any gene: 19. CDR3 size: 20 residues. Per the authors' pipeline: Researchers report that nucleated cell counts were estimated from reference gene primer amplification. Here immunoSEQ multiplex PCR was the method, and the copy in TCRdb shows in-frame clones only, minus some. V and J calls plus clone size are reproduced from that table; the DNA served to infer D and trimming. The sample carries approximately 53,000 clones, 75% to 90% recorded once. The V gene is TRBV7-6, the J gene TRBJ2-3; TRBD2 matches 9 bases. Sequenced sample: peripheral blood. This TCR was sampled from a woman of 80 years or more with COVID-19, enrolled during active disease. The CDR3 here is CASSLRIREGGGALADTQYF. For the CDR3, the DNA is TGTGCCAGCAGCTTACGGATTCGCGAGGGCGGGGGGGCATTGGCAGATACGCAGTATTTT.